This TCR beta chain was identified in a study of T cell responses to AZD1222 COVID-19 vaccine. The study's findings and limits: White British ancestry dominated among donors, who included more females, and clonal diversity was possibly underestimated.

V was shortened by 5 bases and J by 5 bases, with 19 bases between the two germline ends. The CDR3 covers 15 residues. The germline V gene has CDR1 SGHAT and CDR2 FQNNGV. Measured with immunoSEQ multiplex PCR; TCRdb has only the in-frame clones, and not every one. The sample contains some 120,000 clones, roughly 93% of which appear only once. A word on this clone: Its antigen is currently unknown.

The clonotype originates from an adult in good health. J is TRBJ2-7 and V is TRBV11-2, with TRBD1 as a possible D gene (6 bases). Specimen: peripheral blood, collected on day 0 of AZD1222 vaccination. The chain's CDR3 is CASSTDSYRADEQYF. CDR3 sequence (DNA): TGTGCCAGCAGCACGGATAGCTACAGGGCCGACGAGCAGTACTTC.